This entry describes one T cell receptor (beta chain). The data originate from a study of shared clonotypes between healthy human individuals. Germline V gene sequence: CDR1 SNHLY, CDR2 FYNNEI. Trimming took 7 bases from V and 4 from J, leaving 13 bases between them. The CDR3 is 13 amino acids. The repertoire was sequenced with immunoSEQ multiplex PCR; TCRdb's copy has only in-frame clones and lacks some. This sample carries more than 2,000,000 clones, over 85% of them seen once, and the ten largest clones take more than 0.12%. The chain uses TRBV2 and TRBJ1-2; D not resolved. This TCR was recovered from a man between 18 and 29 years old in good health. The sequencing input was naive CD4+ T cells sorted from blood. Subset: CD45RA+ positively selected. The CDR3 region has the DNA TGTGCCAGCACAGCCGAGAAGACCTATGGCTACACCTTC. Translating it yields CASTAEKTYGYTF.